These T cell receptor beta chains were read from a single sample in a study of cytomegalovirus exposure and HLA in healthy donors. The repertoire was sequenced with immunoSEQ multiplex PCR; TCRdb's copy has only in-frame clones and lacks some. Of approximately 110,000 clones listed, about 80% are singletons. Source material: PBMCs. The receptors shown here come from a woman in her 50s in good health and CMV-seropositive. Both conserved end residues are part of each CDR3. D genes are given only for firm matches. Expanded clones are given a class, and other clones once, few, many or no size at all.

clone_size j_call d_call v_call cdr3_nt cdr3_aa
- TRBJ2-7 - TRBV6-5 TGTGCCAGCAGATCTGAGCGAGGGTTTTCCGAGCAGTACTTC CASRSERGFSEQYF
once TRBJ2-5 TRBD2 TRBV7-7 TGTGCCAGCAGCCTGGGGGGGAAGGAGACCCAGTACTTC CASSLGGKETQYF
- TRBJ2-5 - TRBV6-6 TGTGCCAGCAGTGGACGACAGCCCCGCCAGGGAGAGACCCAGTACTTC CASSGRQPRQGETQYF
few TRBJ2-7 - TRBV7-2 TGTGCCAGCAGCCCATGGGGACAAGTTTACGAGCAGTACTTC CASSPWGQVYEQYF
- TRBJ1-2 TRBD1 TRBV7-3 TGTGCCAGCAGCCCTGGACAGGGGCTCGGCTACACCTTC CASSPGQGLGYTF
- TRBJ1-1 - TRBV5-1 TGCGCCAGCAGCTTGGCCCGGACAGCTGAAGCTTTCTTT CASSLARTAEAFF
- TRBJ2-7 TRBD1 TRBV5-4 TGTGCCAGCAGCTTGGTGGGGACAGGGGTAAGGGAGCAGTACTTC CASSLVGTGVREQYF
- TRBJ2-7 TRBD2 TRBV19 TGTGCCAGTAGTCCAAGCGGGAGGGACTCCTACGAGCAGTACTTC CASSPSGRDSYEQYF
- TRBJ1-4 TRBD1 TRBV13 TGTGCCAGCAGCTCCCGGACAGGGGGATGGTCTAATGAAAAACTGTTTTTT CASSSRTGGWSNEKLFF
- TRBJ2-5 TRBD1 TRBV5-6 TGTGCCAGCAGCTTTAGGGGGGACAGGGAGACCCAGTACTTC CASSFRGDRETQYF
- TRBJ2-5 - TRBV5-5 TGTGCCAGCAGCACCGGAGGAGAAGAGACCCAGTACTTC CASSTGGEETQYF
- TRBJ1-5 - TRBV21-1 TGTGCCAGCAGCAAAACGGGACAGGGGTGTCAGCCCCAGCATTTT CASSKTGQGCQPQHF
- TRBJ2-1 TRBD2 TRBV7-2 TGTGCCAGCAGCCCAGGACTAGCGGCCCTTTACAATGAGCAGTTCTTC CASSPGLAALYNEQFF
- TRBJ1-1 - TRBV25-1 TGTGCCAGCAGTGAATGGGGAGAGCGGACTGAAGCTTTCTTT CASSEWGERTEAFF
- TRBJ2-5 TRBD1 TRBV5-8 TGTGCCAGCAGACTTACAGGGGGCGGGGTATTGACCCAGTACTTC CASRLTGGGVLTQYF
- TRBJ2-7 TRBD1 TRBV27 TGTGCCAGCAGTATGGGGACAGGGCTCTCCTACGAGCAGTACTTC CASSMGTGLSYEQYF
- TRBJ1-5 TRBD1 TRBV7-2 TGTGCCAGCAGCTCAGTTGACAGGGGCAATCAGCCCCAGCATTTT CASSSVDRGNQPQHF
once TRBJ2-3 - TRBV5-4 TGTGCCAGCAGCTTGGGGGGGCTAGCTGGTACAGATACGCAGTATTTT CASSLGGLAGTDTQYF
- TRBJ1-2 TRBD1 TRBV5-1 TGCGCCAGCAGCTCAGGGGGTCAGGGCTACACCTTC CASSSGGQGYTF
- TRBJ2-7 - TRBV5-4 TGTGCCAGCAGCTTGCTGGCGGGTAGAGAGCAGTACTTC CASSLLAGREQYF
- TRBJ2-3 - TRBV6-5 TGTGCCAGCAGACAGGGTTTCACAGATACGCAGTATTTT CASRQGFTDTQYF
- TRBJ2-3 TRBD2 TRBV4-1 TGCGCCAGCAGCCAAGATCGGGGGGGTAGAGATACGCAGTATTTT CASSQDRGGRDTQYF
few TRBJ2-5 TRBD2 TRBV5-4 TGTGCCAGCAGCCCGGGACTAGCGAGGGGTCAAGAGACCCAGTACTTC CASSPGLARGQETQYF
- TRBJ2-7 - TRBV11-2 TGTGCCAGCAGCGCGGGACTCCCCTACGAGCAGTACTTC CASSAGLPYEQYF
- TRBJ2-7 - TRBV6-5 TGTGCCAGCAGTTACTCTCAGGGGACCACCTACGAGCAGTACTTC CASSYSQGTTYEQYF
- TRBJ2-3 - TRBV5-4 TGTGCCAGCAGCCCCGAAGGGGGGGCGCGTGCAGATACGCAGTATTTT CASSPEGGARADTQYF
- TRBJ2-3 TRBD2 TRBV4-3 TGCGCCAGCAGCCAGGAAAGCGGGGGGGCTACTGATACGCAGTATTTT CASSQESGGATDTQYF
once TRBJ2-5 TRBD2 TRBV15 TGTGCCACCAGCAGAGATCTACCTAGCGGGGCGGAGACCCAGTACTTC CATSRDLPSGAETQYF
- TRBJ1-6 TRBD1 TRBV7-9 TGTTCCAGCAGCCTATCGACAGGGCCCCTCCACTTT CSSSLSTGPLHF